The T cell receptor beta chain described here comes from a study of post-analysis software for immune sequencing data. Study conclusions and caveats: Controls significantly exceeded multiple sclerosis patients in normalized Chao1 diversity. In patients, about 5 TRBV segments were more frequent than in controls, with TRBV5-6, TRBV5-1 and TRBV20-1 among them.

Unique molecular identifiers tagged the TCR beta cDNA libraries. Yield was around 500,000 cDNA molecules from around 1 to 9.1 million T cells. Each CDR3 protein gets one entry after TCRdb re-called the PCR reads with MiXCR. The data hold more than 450,000 distinct CDR3 sequences, with around a third observed a single time. J lost 11 bases, V lost 1 base, and 7 bases had no gene match. Germline V gives CDR1 MGHRA, CDR2 YSYEKL. This CDR3 is 15 amino acids long. Turning to this clonotype: Its specificity is not known.

This sequence originates from a girl younger than 18 with multiple sclerosis. The chain combines TRBV4-1 with TRBJ1-6; 8 bases align to TRBD1. Sequenced material: blood. The CDR3 DNA follows: TGCGCCAGCAGCCAAGGGACAGGGCGACAGGCACCCCTCCACTTT. This sequence encodes CASSQGTGRQAPLHF.